This is a list of T cell receptor beta chains from one sample in a study of T cell repertoires in cytomegalovirus infection. A single record per CDR3 protein comes from TCRdb applying MiXCR to the reads. The sample lists over 250,000 distinct CDR3 sequences; around 20% were seen once. Their antigens remain unidentified. Sequenced here: cultured PBMCs, sampled from culture after CMV antigen stimulation. Receptors were obtained from a human donor in good health (CMV status not recorded). Some clones in this sample may be carry-over from other donors' samples. The CDR3 runs from the conserved cysteine through the conserved F or W. The D gene is left open where the match is weak. The size of a clone is reported for some rows only, either as once, few or many, or as a class for expanded clones.

D gene: .
CDR3 length: 15
V gene: TRBV4-1
clone size: .
J gene: TRBJ1-5
CDR3 protein: CASSQGARGNQPQHF
CDR3 DNA: TGCGCCAGCAGCCAAGGGGCCCGAGGCAATCAGCCCCAGCATTTT

D gene: .
CDR3 length: 18
V gene: TRBV29-1
clone size: .
J gene: TRBJ2-3
CDR3 protein: CSAGSGSLINNRPDTQYF
CDR3 DNA: TGCAGCGCCGGGTCGGGTAGCCTTATAAATAATAGACCAGATACGCAGTATTTT

D gene: .
CDR3 length: 14
V gene: TRBV12-5
clone size: many
J gene: TRBJ2-5
CDR3 protein: CASGLGVRGETQYF
CDR3 DNA: TGTGCTAGTGGTTTGGGGGTCCGGGGGGAGACCCAGTACTTC

D gene: .
CDR3 length: 13
V gene: TRBV28
clone size: once
J gene: TRBJ2-1
CDR3 protein: CASSLNLGNEQFF
CDR3 DNA: TGTGCCAGCAGTTTAAACCTAGGCAATGAGCAGTTCTTC

D gene: .
CDR3 length: 14
V gene: TRBV7-2
clone size: many
J gene: TRBJ1-5
CDR3 protein: CASSLGQSFQPQHF
CDR3 DNA: TGTGCCAGCAGCTTAGGGCAGTCGTTTCAGCCCCAGCATTTT

D gene: TRBD2
CDR3 length: 18
V gene: TRBV7-9
clone size: .
J gene: TRBJ2-5
CDR3 protein: CASSHPGLAGGGQETQYF
CDR3 DNA: TGTGCCAGCAGCCATCCGGGACTAGCGGGAGGCGGGCAAGAGACCCAGTACTTC

D gene: TRBD2
CDR3 length: 18
V gene: TRBV18
clone size: few
J gene: TRBJ2-1
CDR3 protein: CASSPVGLTHPMGNEQFF
CDR3 DNA: TGTGCCAGCTCACCTGTGGGACTAACTCACCCAATGGGAAATGAGCAGTTCTTC

D gene: TRBD2
CDR3 length: 17
V gene: TRBV7-3
clone size: many
J gene: TRBJ2-2
CDR3 protein: CASSLTPLAGHTGELFF
CDR3 DNA: TGTGCCAGCAGCTTAACCCCCCTAGCGGGACACACCGGGGAGCTGTTTTTT

D gene: .
CDR3 length: 13
V gene: TRBV7-3
clone size: many
J gene: TRBJ2-2
CDR3 protein: CASSLIQGHVLFF
CDR3 DNA: TGTGCCAGCAGCTTAATCCAGGGACATGTGCTGTTTTTT

D gene: .
CDR3 length: 14
V gene: TRBV7-9
clone size: many
J gene: TRBJ2-7
CDR3 protein: CASSPDLAMSEQYF
CDR3 DNA: TGTGCCAGCAGCCCGGATCTGGCGATGAGTGAGCAGTACTTC

D gene: TRBD2
CDR3 length: 18
V gene: TRBV28
clone size: few
J gene: TRBJ2-1
CDR3 protein: CASSLGLAVLSSYNEQFF
CDR3 DNA: TGTGCCAGCAGCCTAGGACTAGCGGTCTTAAGCTCCTACAATGAGCAGTTCTTC

D gene: TRBD2
CDR3 length: 13
V gene: TRBV7-2
clone size: many
J gene: TRBJ2-7
CDR3 protein: CASSFDGGLEQYF
CDR3 DNA: TGTGCCAGCAGCTTCGACGGGGGGTTGGAGCAGTACTTC

D gene: .
CDR3 length: 14
V gene: TRBV12-3/TRBV12-4
clone size: many
J gene: TRBJ2-1
CDR3 protein: CASSPTPSYNEQFF
CDR3 DNA: TGTGCCAGCAGCCCGACTCCCTCCTACAATGAGCAGTTCTTC

D gene: .
CDR3 length: 11
V gene: TRBV27
clone size: few
J gene: TRBJ2-5
CDR3 protein: CASGRRETQYF
CDR3 DNA: TGTGCCAGTGGGCGACGGGAGACCCAGTACTTC

D gene: .
CDR3 length: 13
V gene: TRBV7-2
clone size: many
J gene: TRBJ2-7
CDR3 protein: CASSDGVSYEQYF
CDR3 DNA: TGTGCCAGCAGCGACGGGGTATCCTACGAGCAGTACTTC

D gene: .
CDR3 length: 15
V gene: TRBV10-3
clone size: .
J gene: TRBJ1-1
CDR3 protein: CAISHSRGGDTEAFF
CDR3 DNA: TGTGCCATCAGTCACTCTCGAGGGGGGGACACTGAAGCTTTCTTT

D gene: TRBD2
CDR3 length: 15
V gene: TRBV27
clone size: .
J gene: TRBJ2-1
CDR3 protein: CASSPGLASYNEQFF
CDR3 DNA: TGTGCCAGCAGTCCAGGACTAGCTTCCTACAATGAGCAGTTCTTC

D gene: .
CDR3 length: 15
V gene: TRBV7-2
clone size: many
J gene: TRBJ2-2
CDR3 protein: CASSLERGGYGELFF
CDR3 DNA: TGTGCCAGCAGCTTAGAAAGGGGGGGTTACGGGGAGCTGTTTTTT

D gene: TRBD1
CDR3 length: 15
V gene: TRBV6-5
clone size: few
J gene: TRBJ2-7
CDR3 protein: CASRGLWGQVYEQYF
CDR3 DNA: TGTGCCAGCAGAGGGCTCTGGGGACAGGTATACGAGCAGTACTTC

D gene: .
CDR3 length: 13
V gene: TRBV29-1
clone size: many
J gene: TRBJ1-4
CDR3 protein: CSVVGRVGEKLFF
CDR3 DNA: TGCAGCGTTGTCGGCAGGGTTGGCGAAAAACTGTTTTTT

D gene: .
CDR3 length: 14
V gene: TRBV28
clone size: few
J gene: TRBJ1-3
CDR3 protein: CASTPDGAGNTIYF
CDR3 DNA: TGTGCCAGCACCCCCGATGGGGCTGGAAACACCATATATTTT

D gene: TRBD2
CDR3 length: 15
V gene: TRBV20-1
clone size: .
J gene: TRBJ2-1
CDR3 protein: CSAPEAGGGRGEQFF
CDR3 DNA: TGCAGTGCCCCAGAAGCGGGAGGGGGTCGTGGTGAGCAGTTCTTC

D gene: .
CDR3 length: 15
V gene: TRBV14
clone size: many
J gene: TRBJ1-1
CDR3 protein: CASSPRTSLDTEAFF
CDR3 DNA: TGTGCCAGCAGCCCTCGGACATCCCTAGACACTGAAGCTTTCTTT

D gene: .
CDR3 length: 13
V gene: TRBV15
clone size: few
J gene: TRBJ2-7
CDR3 protein: CATSTTPFHEQYF
CDR3 DNA: TGTGCCACCAGCACAACCCCATTCCACGAGCAGTACTTC

D gene: TRBD2
CDR3 length: 17
V gene: TRBV29-1
clone size: few
J gene: TRBJ2-1
CDR3 protein: CSVPGTSASSSYNEQFF
CDR3 DNA: TGCAGCGTGCCCGGGACTAGCGCGTCCTCTTCCTACAATGAGCAGTTCTTC

D gene: TRBD2
CDR3 length: 14
V gene: TRBV30
clone size: many
J gene: TRBJ2-3
CDR3 protein: CAWSLAGGPDTQYF
CDR3 DNA: TGTGCCTGGAGTTTGGCGGGAGGGCCGGATACGCAGTATTTT

D gene: TRBD1
CDR3 length: 16
V gene: TRBV28
clone size: few
J gene: TRBJ2-4
CDR3 protein: CASRLQDRGTKNIQYF
CDR3 DNA: TGTGCCAGCAGACTCCAAGACAGGGGAACCAAAAACATTCAGTACTTC

D gene: .
CDR3 length: 14
V gene: TRBV11-2
clone size: few
J gene: TRBJ1-3
CDR3 protein: CASSHWTLGNTIYF
CDR3 DNA: TGTGCCAGCAGCCATTGGACGCTAGGAAACACCATATATTTT

D gene: .
CDR3 length: 16
V gene: TRBV6-1
clone size: once
J gene: TRBJ2-1
CDR3 protein: CASSYGGLVPSNEQFF
CDR3 DNA: TGTGCCAGCAGTTACGGTGGGCTAGTCCCCTCCAATGAGCAGTTCTTC

D gene: TRBD2
CDR3 length: 17
V gene: TRBV7-3
clone size: few
J gene: TRBJ2-1
CDR3 protein: CASSFDTYSGNGNEQFF
CDR3 DNA: TGTGCCAGCAGCTTCGACACCTATAGCGGGAACGGGAATGAGCAGTTCTTC

D gene: TRBD2
CDR3 length: 15
V gene: TRBV7-2
clone size: many
J gene: TRBJ2-5
CDR3 protein: CASSLVRLAEETQYF
CDR3 DNA: TGTGCCAGCAGCTTAGTACGGCTAGCGGAAGAGACCCAGTACTTC

D gene: .
CDR3 length: 14
V gene: TRBV7-9
clone size: .
J gene: TRBJ1-1
CDR3 protein: CASNKQGGGTEAFF
CDR3 DNA: TGTGCCAGCAACAAACAGGGAGGGGGCACTGAAGCTTTCTTT

D gene: .
CDR3 length: 14
V gene: TRBV28
clone size: many
J gene: TRBJ2-3
CDR3 protein: CASRRRTLPDTQYF
CDR3 DNA: TGTGCCAGCAGGAGACGCACGCTCCCGGATACGCAGTATTTT

D gene: .
CDR3 length: 14
V gene: TRBV4-2
clone size: .
J gene: TRBJ2-1
CDR3 protein: CASSQALPAGEQFF
CDR3 DNA: TGTGCCAGCAGCCAAGCCCTACCAGCCGGTGAGCAGTTCTTC

D gene: .
CDR3 length: 14
V gene: TRBV7-2
clone size: few
J gene: TRBJ2-7
CDR3 protein: CASSLPTTKGEQYF
CDR3 DNA: TGTGCCAGCAGCTTACCCACGACTAAGGGCGAGCAGTACTTC

D gene: .
CDR3 length: 12
V gene: TRBV19
clone size: .
J gene: TRBJ1-2
CDR3 protein: CATARTAYGYTF
CDR3 DNA: TGTGCCACCGCCCGGACAGCCTATGGCTACACCTTC

D gene: TRBD2
CDR3 length: 14
V gene: TRBV6-2/TRBV6-3
clone size: few
J gene: TRBJ2-7
CDR3 protein: CASSSLAGVVEQYF
CDR3 DNA: TGTGCCAGCAGCAGTCTAGCGGGAGTAGTCGAGCAGTACTTC

D gene: .
CDR3 length: 15
V gene: TRBV4-3
clone size: .
J gene: TRBJ2-1
CDR3 protein: CASSQDGNRLNEQFF
CDR3 DNA: TGCGCCAGCAGCCAAGATGGGAATCGTCTGAATGAGCAGTTCTTC

D gene: .
CDR3 length: 15
V gene: TRBV6-2/TRBV6-3
clone size: many
J gene: TRBJ2-2
CDR3 protein: CASSYAVGYTGELFF
CDR3 DNA: TGTGCCAGCAGTTACGCGGTTGGGTACACCGGGGAGCTGTTTTTT

D gene: TRBD1
CDR3 length: 15
V gene: TRBV10-1
clone size: .
J gene: TRBJ2-2
CDR3 protein: CASSPGQTNTGELFF
CDR3 DNA: TGCGCCAGCAGTCCGGGACAGACGAACACCGGGGAGCTGTTTTTT

D gene: TRBD1
CDR3 length: 15
V gene: TRBV12-3/TRBV12-4
clone size: .
J gene: TRBJ1-1
CDR3 protein: CASSPRTGRHTEAFF
CDR3 DNA: TGTGCCAGCAGTCCTCGGACAGGGAGGCACACTGAAGCTTTCTTT

D gene: .
CDR3 length: 15
V gene: TRBV24-1
clone size: .
J gene: TRBJ2-3
CDR3 protein: CATSDLRLEADTQYF
CDR3 DNA: TGTGCCACCAGTGATTTGCGACTAGAGGCAGATACGCAGTATTTT

D gene: .
CDR3 length: 15
V gene: TRBV7-9
clone size: .
J gene: TRBJ2-1
CDR3 protein: CASSLGPAGYNEQFF
CDR3 DNA: TGTGCCAGCAGCTTAGGGCCCGCTGGCTACAATGAGCAGTTCTTC

D gene: TRBD2
CDR3 length: 16
V gene: TRBV28
clone size: .
J gene: TRBJ2-7
CDR3 protein: CASSSPGSGSSYEQYF
CDR3 DNA: TGTGCCAGCAGTTCCCCAGGTAGCGGGAGTTCCTACGAGCAGTACTTC

D gene: TRBD2
CDR3 length: 15
V gene: TRBV4-1
clone size: .
J gene: TRBJ2-7
CDR3 protein: CASSRLTGGFYEQYF
CDR3 DNA: TGCGCCAGCAGCCGCCTTACCGGGGGGTTCTACGAGCAGTACTTC

D gene: TRBD2
CDR3 length: 18
V gene: TRBV6-2/TRBV6-3
clone size: .
J gene: TRBJ2-3
CDR3 protein: CATAAGASGGTSTDTQYF
CDR3 DNA: TGTGCCACCGCAGCCGGGGCTAGCGGGGGGACTAGCACAGATACGCAGTATTTT

D gene: TRBD2
CDR3 length: 12
V gene: TRBV6-5
clone size: few
J gene: TRBJ2-3
CDR3 protein: CASSRTSGSLYF
CDR3 DNA: TGTGCCAGCAGTCGCACTAGCGGGAGTTTGTATTTT

D gene: .
CDR3 length: 13
V gene: TRBV11-3
clone size: few
J gene: TRBJ2-2
CDR3 protein: CASSLRDSGELFF
CDR3 DNA: TGTGCCAGCAGTCTCAGGGACTCCGGGGAGCTGTTTTTT

D gene: .
CDR3 length: 18
V gene: TRBV11-2
clone size: .
J gene: TRBJ1-1
CDR3 protein: CASSLDVRGSKRGTEAFF
CDR3 DNA: TGTGCCAGCAGCTTAGATGTACGGGGTTCTAAACGGGGCACTGAAGCTTTCTTT

D gene: .
CDR3 length: 14
V gene: TRBV7-2
clone size: many
J gene: TRBJ2-7
CDR3 protein: CASSPQGPPHEQYF
CDR3 DNA: TGTGCCAGCAGCCCCCAGGGGCCTCCCCACGAGCAGTACTTC

D gene: .
CDR3 length: 17
V gene: TRBV7-6
clone size: many
J gene: TRBJ1-3
CDR3 protein: CASSLETVTSSGNTIYF
CDR3 DNA: TGTGCCAGCAGCTTAGAAACGGTTACGAGCTCTGGAAACACCATATATTTT

D gene: .
CDR3 length: 11
V gene: TRBV29-1
clone size: few
J gene: TRBJ1-1
CDR3 protein: CSVVEGIQAFF
CDR3 DNA: TGCAGCGTTGTTGAGGGCATACAAGCTTTCTTT